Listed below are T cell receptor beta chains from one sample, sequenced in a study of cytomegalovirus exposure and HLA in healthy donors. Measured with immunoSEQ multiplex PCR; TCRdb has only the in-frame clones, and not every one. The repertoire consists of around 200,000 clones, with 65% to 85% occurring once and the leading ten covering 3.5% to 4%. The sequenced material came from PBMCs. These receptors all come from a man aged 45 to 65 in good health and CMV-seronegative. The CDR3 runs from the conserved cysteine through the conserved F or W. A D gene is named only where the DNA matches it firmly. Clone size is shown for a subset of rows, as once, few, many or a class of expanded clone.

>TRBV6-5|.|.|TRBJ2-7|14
CASSTGTPFYEQYF
TGTGCCAGCAGCACCGGGACACCGTTCTACGAGCAGTACTTC
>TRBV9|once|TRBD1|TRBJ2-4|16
CASSGGTGLAKNIQYF
TGTGCCAGCAGCGGTGGGACAGGGCTAGCCAAAAACATTCAGTACTTC
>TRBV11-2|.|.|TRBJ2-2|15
CASSLGQRRTGELFF
TGTGCCAGCAGCCTTGGCCAGCGAAGGACCGGGGAGCTGTTTTTT
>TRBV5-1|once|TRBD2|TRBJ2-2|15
CASSSPGGRQGELFF
TGCGCCAGCAGCTCCCCGGGAGGGAGGCAGGGGGAGCTGTTTTTT
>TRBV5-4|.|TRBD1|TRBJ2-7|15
CASSLWDRPTYEQYF
TGTGCCAGCAGCTTGTGGGACAGGCCTACCTACGAGCAGTACTTC
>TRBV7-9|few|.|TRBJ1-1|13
CASSFTGNTEAFF
TGTGCCAGCAGCTTCACAGGGAACACTGAAGCTTTCTTT
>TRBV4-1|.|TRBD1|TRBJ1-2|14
CASSQDRDRAGYTF
TGCGCCAGCAGCCAAGATAGGGACAGGGCGGGCTACACCTTC
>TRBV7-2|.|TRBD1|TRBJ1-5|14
CASSETGPHQPQHF
TGTGCCAGCAGCGAGACAGGGCCCCATCAGCCCCAGCATTTT
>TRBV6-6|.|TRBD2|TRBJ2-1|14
CASSILAGHNEQFF
TGTGCCAGCAGTATACTAGCGGGGCACAATGAGCAGTTCTTC
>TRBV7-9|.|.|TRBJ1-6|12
CASSLNLEPLHF
TGTGCCAGCAGCTTAAATTTGGAGCCCCTCCACTTT
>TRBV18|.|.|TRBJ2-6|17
CASSPPIRLSGANVLTF
TGTGCCAGCTCACCACCGATCAGGCTCTCCGGGGCCAACGTCCTGACTTTC
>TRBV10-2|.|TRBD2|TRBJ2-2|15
CASEGLAGGAGELFF
TGCGCCAGCGAGGGGCTAGCGGGGGGAGCCGGGGAGCTGTTTTTT
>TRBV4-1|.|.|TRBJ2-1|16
CASSQEAGVSYNEQFF
TGCGCCAGCAGCCAAGAAGCAGGGGTGTCTTACAATGAGCAGTTCTTC
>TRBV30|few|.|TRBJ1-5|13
CAWRGQLNQPQHF
TGTGCCTGGAGGGGGCAGTTAAATCAGCCCCAGCATTTT
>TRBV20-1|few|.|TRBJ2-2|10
CSALRGELFF
TGCAGTGCCCTCCGCGGGGAGCTGTTTTTT
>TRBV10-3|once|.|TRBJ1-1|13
CATDGTGYTEAFF
TGTGCCACCGACGGTACAGGGTACACTGAAGCTTTCTTT
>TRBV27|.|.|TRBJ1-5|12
CASSFPNQPQHF
TGTGCCAGCAGTTTCCCTAATCAGCCCCAGCATTTT
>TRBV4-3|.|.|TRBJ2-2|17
CASSRHGSGARTGELFF
TGCGCCAGCAGCCGGCACGGGTCAGGGGCGCGCACCGGGGAGCTGTTTTTT
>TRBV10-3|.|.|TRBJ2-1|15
CAISDQDKSYNEQFF
TGTGCCATCAGTGACCAAGACAAGTCCTACAATGAGCAGTTCTTC
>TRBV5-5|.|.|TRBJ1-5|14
CASSSGQLYQPQHF
TGTGCCAGCAGCTCCGGACAGCTTTATCAGCCCCAGCATTTT
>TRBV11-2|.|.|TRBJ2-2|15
CASSSYGATTGELFF
TGTGCCAGCAGCTCCTATGGGGCCACCACCGGGGAGCTGTTTTTT
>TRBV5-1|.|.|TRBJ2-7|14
CASSFTIEPYEQYF
TGCGCCAGCAGCTTTACGATTGAGCCCTACGAGCAGTACTTC
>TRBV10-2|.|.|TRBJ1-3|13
CASNGGSGNTIYF
TGCGCCAGCAATGGAGGCTCTGGAAACACCATATATTTT
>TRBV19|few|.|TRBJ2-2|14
CASSLAVTSGELFF
TGTGCCAGTAGCTTAGCAGTTACGAGCGGGGAGCTGTTTTTT
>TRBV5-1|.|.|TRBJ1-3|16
CASSLAGGSPGNTIYF
TGCGCCAGCAGCTTGGCCGGGGGGTCCCCTGGAAACACCATATATTTT
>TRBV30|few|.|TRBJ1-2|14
CACLTGTERGGYTF
TGTGCCTGCCTGACCGGGACGGAGCGGGGAGGCTACACCTTC
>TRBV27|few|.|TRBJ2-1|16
CASSRQETLAYNEQFF
TGTGCCAGCAGTCGTCAGGAAACATTAGCCTACAATGAGCAGTTCTTC
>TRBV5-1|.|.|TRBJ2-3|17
CASSLVGGGSGIDTQYF
TGCGCCAGCAGCTTAGTCGGCGGGGGCTCCGGGATAGATACGCAGTATTTT
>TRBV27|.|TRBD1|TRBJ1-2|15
CASSPKTGFLYGYTF
TGTGCCAGCAGTCCAAAGACAGGGTTTCTCTATGGCTACACCTTC
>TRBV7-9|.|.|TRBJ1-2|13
CSSSLATGPGYTF
TGTTCCAGCAGCTTAGCGACAGGTCCCGGCTACACCTTC
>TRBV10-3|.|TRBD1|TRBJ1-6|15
CAIKPGQGGNSPLHF
TGTGCCATCAAACCGGGACAGGGCGGCAATTCACCCCTCCACTTT
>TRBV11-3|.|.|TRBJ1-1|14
CASSWWGGNTEAFF
TGTGCCAGCAGCTGGTGGGGCGGGAACACTGAAGCTTTCTTT
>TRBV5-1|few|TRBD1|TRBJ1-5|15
CASSPTGSGNQPQHF
TGCGCCAGCAGTCCGACAGGGAGCGGCAATCAGCCCCAGCATTTT
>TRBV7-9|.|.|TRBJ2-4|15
CSSSLDLAVTNIQYF
TGTTCCAGCAGCTTAGATCTAGCTGTGACAAACATTCAGTACTTC
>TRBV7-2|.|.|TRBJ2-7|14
CASSPLEETYEQYF
TGTGCCAGCAGCCCTCTGGAGGAGACCTACGAGCAGTACTTC
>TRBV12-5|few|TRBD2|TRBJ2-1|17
CASGLGPSSGGANEQFF
TGTGCTAGTGGTTTGGGTCCGTCTAGCGGGGGGGCCAATGAGCAGTTCTTC
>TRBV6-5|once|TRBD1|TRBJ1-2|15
CASSWGDRGLDGYTF
TGTGCCAGCAGTTGGGGGGACAGGGGGCTTGATGGCTACACCTTC
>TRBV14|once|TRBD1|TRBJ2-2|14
CASSQTGATGELFF
TGTGCCAGCAGTCAGACAGGGGCCACCGGGGAGCTGTTTTTT
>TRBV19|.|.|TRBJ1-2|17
CASTLNPARGKSYGYTF
TGTGCCAGTACCCTCAACCCCGCCCGGGGGAAAAGCTATGGCTACACCTTC
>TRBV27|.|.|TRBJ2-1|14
CASSSRGPYNEQFF
TGTGCCAGCAGTTCAAGGGGTCCCTACAATGAGCAGTTCTTC
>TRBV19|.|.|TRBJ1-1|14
CASSLEARNTEAFF
TGTGCCAGTAGTTTGGAGGCCAGGAACACTGAAGCTTTCTTT
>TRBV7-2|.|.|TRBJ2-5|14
CASSPSGGTETQYF
TGTGCCAGCAGCCCAAGTGGGGGGACGGAGACCCAGTACTTC
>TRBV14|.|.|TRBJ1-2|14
CASSQVETAYGYTF
TGTGCCAGCAGCCAAGTCGAGACAGCCTATGGCTACACCTTC
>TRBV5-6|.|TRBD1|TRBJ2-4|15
CASRGGTGPKNIQYF
TGTGCCAGCAGAGGGGGGACAGGGCCCAAAAACATTCAGTACTTC
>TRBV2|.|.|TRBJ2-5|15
CASSAGGEYQETQYF
TGTGCCAGCAGTGCGGGGGGCGAGTACCAAGAGACCCAGTACTTC